These 11 T cell receptor beta chains were sequenced from one sample in a study of T-cell memory formation after mild COVID-19. TCRdb reprocessed the 5' RACE reads via MiXCR and lists one record per CDR3 protein. Of 390,000 or so distinct CDR3 sequences listed, about 15% are singletons. Sequenced sample: PBMCs or a T cell subset sorted from them (not recorded which). The receptor set was obtained from a man aged 18 to 29 who had mild COVID-19 (a few samples of this study predate the infection). Cell type and time point are not known.

This clonotype was detected a few times. The chain joins TRBV7-2 to TRBJ2-3; perhaps TRBD2 as D (6 bases). This CDR3 comprises 16 residues. CDR1 and CDR2 (germline): SGHTA, FQGNSA. V lost 1 base to trimming and J lost 4 bases, with 15 bases between them. The CDR3 region has the DNA TGTGCCAGCAGCTTAGTTGGCTGGGGAGGTCCAGATACGCAGTATTTT. It yields the protein CASSLVGWGGPDTQYF.

This clonotype was found a few times. The chain is built from TRBV6-2 or TRBV6-3 and TRBJ2-7; D is possibly TRBD2 (7 bases). V was pared by 0 bases and J by 5 bases, with 11 bases between. The CDR3 is 14 amino acids. Germline V gives CDR1 MNHEY, CDR2 SVGEGT. The CDR3 DNA follows: TGTGCCAGCAGTTACTCCTCGGGGGGCAACGAGCAGTACTTC. It yields the protein CASSYSSGGNEQYF.

This clonotype appeared a few times. The CDR3 sequence: CASSPRRASGGDSYNEQFF. For the CDR3, the DNA is TGTGCCAGCTCACCACGGAGGGCTAGCGGGGGGGACTCCTACAATGAGCAGTTCTTC. The chain carries TRBV18 and TRBJ2-1; 12 bases are shared with TRBD2. There are 19 residues in the CDR3. V trimming: 1 base; J trimming: 0 bases; junction bases outside the gene matches: 7. Germline CDR1 is KGHSH and CDR2 is LQKENI.

The genes are TRBV2 and TRBJ2-3; 10 nucleotides match TRBD2. Germline assignment: CDR1 SNHLY and CDR2 FYNNEI. The V gene end was trimmed by 6 bases and the J gene end by 4 bases; junction bases not matched to a gene: 4. The CDR3 has 14 amino acids. In DNA, the CDR3 is TGTGCCAGCAGAGTAGCGGGGGGACCAGATACGCAGTATTTT. It is translated as CASRVAGGPDTQYF.

This clonotype was found a few times. V usage is TRBV29-1 and J usage is TRBJ2-7, with 9 bases aligning to TRBD2. This CDR3 spans 12 amino acids. With V trimmed by 6 bases and J by 1 base, 1 base remained unmatched. CDR1 is SQVTM, CDR2 ANQGSEA, per germline. The CDR3 loop is CSVAGGSYEQYF. The DNA of the CDR3 is TGCAGCGTAGCGGGGGGATCCTACGAGCAGTACTTC.

This clonotype has just a few counts. The chain uses TRBV27 and TRBJ1-6; possible D gene TRBD1, 5 bases. V was pared by 3 bases and J by 5 bases, with 11 bases between. The germline V gene has CDR1 MNHEY and CDR2 SMNVEV (reference sequence). The CDR3 length is 15 residues. The CDR3 nucleotides read TGTGCCAGCAGTTTTGGGACGGCTCATAATTCACCCCTCCACTTT. Its protein is CASSFGTAHNSPLHF.

The chain uses TRBV5-1 and TRBJ2-1, with 13 positions matching TRBD2. Germline V gene sequence: CDR1 SGHRS, CDR2 YFSETQ. The trim removed 4 bases at V and 9 bases at J, leaving 7 bases unmatched. This CDR3 is built from 15 residues. The CDR3 sequence is CASSQTSGGGLEQFF. The CDR3 DNA reads as TGCGCCAGCAGCCAAACTAGCGGGGGGGGTCTTGAGCAGTTCTTC.

This clonotype occurred a few times. The J gene is TRBJ1-2, the V gene TRBV5-1; 8 nucleotides agree with TRBD1. CDR1 and CDR2 from the germline V gene are SGHRS and YFSETQ. This CDR3 is built from 13 residues. Trimming removed 4 bases from V and 13 bases from J; junction bases left unmatched: 12. CDR3 in amino acids: CASSNGQGGLFTF. CDR3 DNA sequence: TGCGCCAGCAGCAACGGACAGGGCGGCTTATTCACCTTC. Filled out from reference TRBV5-1 and TRBJ1-2, the complete variable domain reads KAGVTQTPRYLIKTRGQQVTLSCSPISGHRSVSWYQQTPGQGLQFLFEYFSETQRNKGNFPGRFSGRQFSNSRSEMNVSTLELGDSALYLCASSNGQGGLFTFGSGTRLTVV.

The V gene is TRBV18, the J gene TRBJ1-1; D might be TRBD1 (6 bases). This CDR3 comprises 15 residues. Trimming took off 6 bases at V and 1 base at J, with 15 bases between the two ends. CDR1 is KGHSH, CDR2 LQKENI, per germline. The CDR3 sequence: CASSLRTVQNTEAFF. The CDR3 DNA follows: TGTGCCAGCTCGCTTCGGACAGTTCAGAACACTGAAGCTTTCTTT. Complete variable domain (other parts from reference TRBV18 and TRBJ1-1): NAGVMQNPRHLVRRRGQEARLRCSPMKGHSHVYWYRQLPEEGLKFMVYLQKENIIDESGMPKERFSAEFPKEGPSILRIQQVVRGDSAAYFCASSLRTVQNTEAFFGQGTRLTVV.

The V gene is TRBV19, the J gene TRBJ1-5, with D possibly being TRBD1 (6 bases). CDR1 and CDR2 (germline): LNHDA, SQIVND (reference sequence). The CDR3 length is 17 residues. V lost 8 bases, J lost 0 bases, and 20 bases lay in between. Written as DNA, the CDR3 is TGTGCCAGTTCCGGGGGCGTGGGTCGAGATAGCAATCAGCCCCAGCATTTT. Translating gives CASSGGVGRDSNQPQHF. Looking up the rest from reference TRBV19 and TRBJ1-5 gives the full variable domain: DGGITQSPKYLFRKEGQNVTLSCEQNLNHDAMYWYRQDPGQGLRLIYYSQIVNDFQKGDIAEGYSVSREKKESFPLTVTSAQKNPTAFYLCASSGGVGRDSNQPQHFGDGTRLSIL.

This chain connects TRBV7-3 to TRBJ2-1; a possible D gene is TRBD1 (6 bases). V was cut by 4 bases and J by 3 bases, with 13 bases left in between. The CDR3 loop spans 15 amino acids. Germline CDR1 and CDR2: SGHTA and FQGTGA. The CDR3 region is CASSSSRDIYNEQFF. As DNA, the CDR3 is TGTGCCAGCAGCTCGTCCCGGGACATCTACAATGAGCAGTTCTTC.